The T cell receptor beta chain described here comes from a study of shared clonotypes between healthy human individuals. Across the whole study: Plates per donor: three CD4 naive, three CD4 memory, two CD8 naive, one CD8 memory.

The assay was carried out at the deep level. In replicate PCRs of sorted subsets, around 0.2 ug DNA, about 30,000 T cell genomes, was used. Some clones are missing from TCRdb's copy, which holds only in-frame ones; the method was immunoSEQ multiplex PCR. Of about 2 million clones listed, 85% to 95% were seen once; the top ten hold more than 0.1%. As regards this clone: Its antigen is as yet unknown.

Per germline, CDR1 SGHTA and CDR2 FQGNSA. CDR3 length equals 13 residues. Trimming took 5 bases from V and 3 from J, leaving 10 bases between them. Study-wide results and caveats: On the whole, naive subsets had larger estimated richness than memory subsets had.

The chain employs TRBV7-2 and TRBJ1-2; D remains ambiguous. Sequenced sample: naive CD4+ T cells sorted from blood. Documented subset: CD45RA+ positively selected. This TCR derives from a man aged 18 to 29 in good health. DNA for the CDR3: TGTGCCAGCAGCCCTCATAGTGACTATGGCTACACCTTC. Translating gives CASSPHSDYGYTF.